This T cell receptor (beta chain) stems from a study of shared clonotypes between healthy human individuals. The assay used deep level. Authors' analysis steps: Owing to the provision of junction-only sequences devoid of quality scores by immunoSEQ, filtering differed. Sequencing used immunoSEQ multiplex PCR; TCRdb keeps in-frame clones, though not all of them. Clone size and the V and J calls come from that table; the DNA yielded D and trimming. The sample records some 2.1 million clones, over 85% being singletons. CD8 cells regarded as naive lacked CD45RO, were positively chosen for CCR7, and omitted terminally differentiated effector memory CD45RA+ cells. Trimming stripped 5 bases from V and 8 bases from J, with 15 bases between. The CDR3 sequence is 14 residues long. Germline loops: CDR1 SGHTA, CDR2 FQGNSA.

This clonotype was obtained from a man aged 18 to 29 in good health. Sequencing was carried out using naive CD8+ T cells sorted from blood. The rearrangement uses TRBV7-2 and TRBJ1-4; a possible D gene is TRBD1 (6 bases). The CDR3 is CASSPTGNIEKLFF. CDR3 nucleotides: TGTGCCAGCAGCCCCACAGGGAATATAGAAAAACTGTTTTTT.